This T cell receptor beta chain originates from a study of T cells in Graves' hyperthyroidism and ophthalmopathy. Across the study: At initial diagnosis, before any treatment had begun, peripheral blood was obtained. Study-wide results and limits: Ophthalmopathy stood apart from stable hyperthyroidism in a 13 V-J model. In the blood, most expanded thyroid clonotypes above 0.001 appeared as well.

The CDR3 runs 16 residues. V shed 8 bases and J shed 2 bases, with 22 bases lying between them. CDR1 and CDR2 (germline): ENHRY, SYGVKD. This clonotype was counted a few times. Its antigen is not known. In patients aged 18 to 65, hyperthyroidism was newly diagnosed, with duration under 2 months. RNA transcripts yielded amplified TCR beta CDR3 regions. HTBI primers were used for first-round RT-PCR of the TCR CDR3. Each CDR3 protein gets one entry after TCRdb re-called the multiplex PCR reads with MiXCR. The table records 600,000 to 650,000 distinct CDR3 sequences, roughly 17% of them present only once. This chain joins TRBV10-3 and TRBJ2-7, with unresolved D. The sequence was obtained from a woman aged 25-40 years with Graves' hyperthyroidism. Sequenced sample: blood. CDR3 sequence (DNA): TGTGCCATCGCCCAGACTGGGCGCAGTCCGACCTACGAGCAGTACTTC. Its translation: CAIAQTGRSPTYEQYF.